These T cell receptor beta chains were read from a single sample in a study of untreated major depressive disorder. Profiled with immunoSEQ multiplex PCR; TCRdb holds only in-frame clones, not every one. The sample records more than 10,000 clones, 90% to 95% being singletons. Sequencing used CD4+ T cells from PBMCs. Receptors were obtained from a woman aged 25 to 45 with major depressive disorder. CDR3s include the opening cysteine and the closing phenylalanine or tryptophan. The D gene is left open where the match is weak. Clone size is shown for a subset of rows, as once, few, many or a class of expanded clone.

j_call: TRBJ1-2; clone_size: NA; v_call: TRBV18; d_call: TRBD1; cdr3_nt: TGTGCCAGCTCGGTCGGGACAGGGGACTATGGCTACACCTTC; cdr3_aa: CASSVGTGDYGYTF
j_call: TRBJ2-2; clone_size: NA; v_call: TRBV25-1; d_call: TRBD1; cdr3_nt: TGTGCCAGCAGCCTAAGGGGGCAGGGTGGGACCGGGGAGCTGTTTTTT; cdr3_aa: CASSLRGQGGTGELFF
j_call: TRBJ2-7; clone_size: NA; v_call: TRBV6-5; d_call: TRBD2; cdr3_nt: TGTGCCAGCAGTTACGGGACTAGCGGGAGGGCCTACGAGCAGTACTTC; cdr3_aa: CASSYGTSGRAYEQYF
j_call: TRBJ2-2; clone_size: NA; v_call: TRBV19; d_call: TRBD1; cdr3_nt: TGTGCCAGCACCCGACAGGGAACCACCGGGGAGCTGTTTTTT; cdr3_aa: CASTRQGTTGELFF
j_call: TRBJ2-7; clone_size: NA; v_call: TRBV2; d_call: TRBD2; cdr3_nt: TGTGCCAGCAGTTTAAGCGGGGGGGGTTCCTACGAGCAGTACTTC; cdr3_aa: CASSLSGGGSYEQYF
j_call: TRBJ1-2; clone_size: NA; v_call: TRBV10-2; d_call: NA; cdr3_nt: TGCGCCAGCAGTGAGGATGGGTACCTCGGGGGCTACACCTTC; cdr3_aa: CASSEDGYLGGYTF
j_call: TRBJ2-5; clone_size: NA; v_call: TRBV6-5; d_call: TRBD1; cdr3_nt: TGTGCCAGCAGACCGGGACAGGGGCCCCAAGAGACCCAGTACTTC; cdr3_aa: CASRPGQGPQETQYF
j_call: TRBJ2-1; clone_size: NA; v_call: TRBV5-1; d_call: TRBD2; cdr3_nt: TGCGCCAGCAGCTTGTCGGGAGGGATCTCCTACAATGAGCAGTTCTTC; cdr3_aa: CASSLSGGISYNEQFF
j_call: TRBJ2-2; clone_size: few; v_call: TRBV25-1; d_call: TRBD1; cdr3_nt: TGTGCCAGCAGTGCTACAGGGGAAGCCGGGGAGCTGTTTTTT; cdr3_aa: CASSATGEAGELFF
j_call: TRBJ1-3; clone_size: NA; v_call: TRBV5-1; d_call: TRBD1; cdr3_nt: TGCGCCAGCAGCTTGGGACAGGGGATCTCTGGAAACACCATATATTTT; cdr3_aa: CASSLGQGISGNTIYF
j_call: TRBJ1-1; clone_size: NA; v_call: TRBV25-1; d_call: NA; cdr3_nt: TGTGCCAGCAGTGAATCCCAGATGAACACTGAAGCTTTCTTT; cdr3_aa: CASSESQMNTEAFF
j_call: TRBJ1-2; clone_size: NA; v_call: TRBV7-9; d_call: NA; cdr3_nt: TGTGCCAGCAGACCAACAGGGAACTATGGCTACACCTTC; cdr3_aa: CASRPTGNYGYTF
j_call: TRBJ2-1; clone_size: NA; v_call: TRBV27; d_call: TRBD2; cdr3_nt: TGTGCCAGCAGAGGGCTAGCGGGAGGGGACAATGAGCAGTTCTTC; cdr3_aa: CASRGLAGGDNEQFF
j_call: TRBJ2-7; clone_size: NA; v_call: TRBV11-2; d_call: NA; cdr3_nt: TGTGCCAGCAGCCATGAGGGGGGCTTCTACGAGCAGTACTTC; cdr3_aa: CASSHEGGFYEQYF
j_call: TRBJ1-3; clone_size: once; v_call: TRBV6-6; d_call: NA; cdr3_nt: TGTGCCAGCATCGAGACAGGTACCCCTGGAAACACCATATATTTT; cdr3_aa: CASIETGTPGNTIYF
j_call: TRBJ2-3; clone_size: NA; v_call: TRBV19; d_call: NA; cdr3_nt: TGTGCCAGTAGTGCCGGGCCAATGTCAGGTACGCAGTATTTT; cdr3_aa: CASSAGPMSGTQYF
j_call: TRBJ2-7; clone_size: NA; v_call: TRBV15; d_call: NA; cdr3_nt: TGTGCCACCAGCAGGACTAAACGGGACGACGAGCAGTACTTC; cdr3_aa: CATSRTKRDDEQYF
j_call: TRBJ2-1; clone_size: NA; v_call: TRBV30; d_call: NA; cdr3_nt: TGTGCCTGGAGTGCAAACAATGAGCAGTTCTTC; cdr3_aa: CAWSANNEQFF
j_call: TRBJ2-5; clone_size: NA; v_call: TRBV18; d_call: NA; cdr3_nt: TGTGCCAGCTCACCATCCTCACAAGAGACCCAGTACTTC; cdr3_aa: CASSPSSQETQYF
j_call: TRBJ2-1; clone_size: NA; v_call: TRBV5-4; d_call: TRBD2; cdr3_nt: TGTGCCAGCAACCTTAAGGGGAGGGACAATGAGCAGTTCTTC; cdr3_aa: CASNLKGRDNEQFF
j_call: TRBJ1-2; clone_size: NA; v_call: TRBV4-1; d_call: NA; cdr3_nt: TGCGCCAGCAGCCAAGGGAGGATGGACTATGGCTACACCTTC; cdr3_aa: CASSQGRMDYGYTF
j_call: TRBJ1-2; clone_size: NA; v_call: TRBV10-3; d_call: NA; cdr3_nt: TGTGCCATCAGCCCGGGCCCTAAGGGAAGCTACACCTTC; cdr3_aa: CAISPGPKGSYTF
j_call: TRBJ2-7; clone_size: NA; v_call: TRBV15; d_call: TRBD2; cdr3_nt: TGTGCCACCAGCAGGTATAGCGGGAGAGGAGGCGAGCAGTACTTC; cdr3_aa: CATSRYSGRGGEQYF
j_call: TRBJ2-7; clone_size: once; v_call: TRBV9; d_call: TRBD1; cdr3_nt: TGTGCCAGCAGCGTAGCCCCAGGGGGCGCATACGAGCAGTACTTC; cdr3_aa: CASSVAPGGAYEQYF
j_call: TRBJ2-5; clone_size: NA; v_call: TRBV30; d_call: TRBD2; cdr3_nt: TGTGCCTGGGGGACTAGCTTAGAGACCCAGTACTTC; cdr3_aa: CAWGTSLETQYF
j_call: TRBJ2-7; clone_size: NA; v_call: TRBV7-9; d_call: NA; cdr3_nt: TGTGCCACCCAACAACTTACCTACGAGCAGTACTTC; cdr3_aa: CATQQLTYEQYF
j_call: TRBJ2-7; clone_size: NA; v_call: TRBV7-8; d_call: NA; cdr3_nt: TGTGCCAGCAGCTTAGTGGCAGGGTACCACGAGCAGTACTTC; cdr3_aa: CASSLVAGYHEQYF
j_call: TRBJ2-3; clone_size: NA; v_call: TRBV2; d_call: TRBD2; cdr3_nt: TGTGCCAGCAGTCCCCCGGGACTAGCTAGCACAGATACGCAGTATTTT; cdr3_aa: CASSPPGLASTDTQYF
j_call: TRBJ2-3; clone_size: NA; v_call: TRBV11-2; d_call: NA; cdr3_nt: TGTGCCAGCAGCTTGGCGAGACATTATGGCACAGATACGCAGTATTTT; cdr3_aa: CASSLARHYGTDTQYF
j_call: TRBJ2-3; clone_size: once; v_call: TRBV19; d_call: NA; cdr3_nt: TGTGCCAGTAGAACCCTACGCGGGGATACGCAGTATTTT; cdr3_aa: CASRTLRGDTQYF
j_call: TRBJ2-2; clone_size: NA; v_call: TRBV5-6; d_call: NA; cdr3_nt: TGTGCCAGCAGCTTCCAATTTGAGGGGCTGTTTTTT; cdr3_aa: CASSFQFEGLFF
j_call: TRBJ1-3; clone_size: NA; v_call: TRBV19; d_call: TRBD1; cdr3_nt: TGTGCCAGTAGAGGGGGAAGGGGGCAGCCCTCTGGAAACACCATATATTTT; cdr3_aa: CASRGGRGQPSGNTIYF
j_call: TRBJ1-5; clone_size: NA; v_call: TRBV10-3; d_call: NA; cdr3_nt: TGTGCCACGCAGGGTGGGGCAGATGGTCAGCCCCAGCATTTT; cdr3_aa: CATQGGADGQPQHF
j_call: TRBJ1-2; clone_size: NA; v_call: TRBV18; d_call: TRBD1; cdr3_nt: TGTGCCAGCTCAACCGGGACAGGATATGGCTACACCTTC; cdr3_aa: CASSTGTGYGYTF
j_call: TRBJ1-2; clone_size: NA; v_call: TRBV6-5; d_call: NA; cdr3_nt: TGTGCCAGCAGTAGGGACTTTCCACGCTATGGCTACACCTTC; cdr3_aa: CASSRDFPRYGYTF
j_call: TRBJ2-3; clone_size: NA; v_call: TRBV11-3; d_call: TRBD2; cdr3_nt: TGTGCCAGCAGCTTAGAGGCGGGAGGGCCAAAAGATACGCAGTATTTT; cdr3_aa: CASSLEAGGPKDTQYF
j_call: TRBJ2-3; clone_size: NA; v_call: TRBV12-5; d_call: NA; cdr3_nt: TGTGCTAGTGGTTTGGCAACAGATACGCAGTATTTT; cdr3_aa: CASGLATDTQYF
j_call: TRBJ1-1; clone_size: NA; v_call: TRBV7-3; d_call: TRBD1; cdr3_nt: TGTGCCAGCAGCCTGGACAGGGAGGCTGAAGCTTTCTTT; cdr3_aa: CASSLDREAEAFF
j_call: TRBJ1-2; clone_size: NA; v_call: TRBV6-6; d_call: NA; cdr3_nt: TGTGCCAGCAGCCAAAATAGGAACGGCTACACCTTC; cdr3_aa: CASSQNRNGYTF